This entry is about one T cell receptor (beta chain). Its antigen remains unidentified. In every case, the donor was a healthy Caucasian. CDR1 is SQVTM, CDR2 ANQGSEA, per germline. J was trimmed by 4 bases and V by 1 base; bases with no gene match: 9. This CDR3 has 16 amino acids. This record belongs to a study of identical twins. Findings of the study overall: Fewer insertions marked abundant cord blood beta clonotypes; young adult naive trended weakly, memory not at all. Analyses based on zero insertions could be partly confounded by invariant MAIT and iNKT cells. Less excess twin sharing appeared in beta out-of-frame sequences.

TCRdb passed the 5' RACE reads through MiXCR, listing each CDR3 protein once. The table has a few hundred thousand distinct CDR3 sequences, roughly 18% seen once. The J gene is TRBJ2-3, the V gene TRBV29-1, with 9 bases lining up with TRBD2. The sample taken for sequencing was naive T cells sorted from blood. The origin of this receptor is a man aged 45-60 years in good health. CDR3: CSVEGASGIPADTQYF. CDR3 nucleotide sequence: TGCAGCGTTGAAGGGGCTAGCGGGATCCCGGCAGATACGCAGTATTTT.